This TCR beta chain came from a study of technical replicates of blood from a few donors (dated by TCRdb to the late 2010s). The library was made by the immunoSEQ multiplex PCR assay. The immuneACCESS repertoire file appears here via TCRdb, limited to in-frame rearrangements. These files lack a portion of the clones; in checked studies, under half of the deficit traces to unresolved V genes, and the cause of the others is not known. The sample data list around 76,000 clones, and under 99% of these were observed just once. Together, the top ten hold approximately 0.2% of the sample. A word on this clone: Its specific antigen is unknown. Base qualities are not recorded, but no much larger clone differs from it by a single base.

The CDR3 covers 17 residues, taking in both the cysteine and the phenylalanine. CDR3 DNA only is kept here, 51 bases in frame from base 1. The germline V gene yields MGHRA for CDR1 and YSYEKL for CDR2. Here V drops 2 bases and J drops 3 bases, and the junction holds 10 bases not matched to any gene. The receptor chain draws on TRBV4-1 and TRBJ2-7; 10 central nucleotides agree with TRBD2. The TCR originated in a human donor in good health. Sequences were obtained from T cells isolated from PBMCs. This receptor has the CDR3 CASSQNSGRSRDYEQYF. The DNA sequence is TGCGCCAGCAGCCAAAATAGCGGGAGGTCCCGAGACTACGAGCAGTACTTC.